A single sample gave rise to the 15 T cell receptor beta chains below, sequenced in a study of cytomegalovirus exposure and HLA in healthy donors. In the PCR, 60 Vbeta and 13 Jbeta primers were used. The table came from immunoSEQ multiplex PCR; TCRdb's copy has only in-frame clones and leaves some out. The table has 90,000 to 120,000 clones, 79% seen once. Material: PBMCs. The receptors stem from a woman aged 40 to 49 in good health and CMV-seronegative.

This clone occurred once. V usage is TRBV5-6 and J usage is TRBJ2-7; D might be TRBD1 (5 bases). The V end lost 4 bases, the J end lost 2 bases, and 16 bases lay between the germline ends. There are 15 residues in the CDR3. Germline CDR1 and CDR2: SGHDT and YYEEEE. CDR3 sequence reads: CASSLGRTLTYEQYF. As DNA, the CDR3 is TGTGCCAGCAGCCTGGGGCGGACACTGACCTACGAGCAGTACTTC. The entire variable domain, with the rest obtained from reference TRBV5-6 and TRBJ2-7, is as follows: DAGVTQSPTHLIKTRGQQVTLRCSPKSGHDTVSWYQQALGQGPQFIFQYYEEEERQRGNFPDRFSGHQFPNYSSELNVNALLLGDSALYLCASSLGRTLTYEQYFGPGTRLTVT.

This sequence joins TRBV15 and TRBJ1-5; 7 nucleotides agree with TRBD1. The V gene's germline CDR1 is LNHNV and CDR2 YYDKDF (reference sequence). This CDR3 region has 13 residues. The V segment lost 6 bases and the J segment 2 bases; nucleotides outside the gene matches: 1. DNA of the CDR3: TGTGCCACCAGAGACAGGGGCAATCAGCCCCAGCATTTT. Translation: CATRDRGNQPQHF.

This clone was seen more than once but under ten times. Written as DNA, the CDR3 is TGTGCCAGCAGCTCGGCGCCCTTACCTAGGGGGGAGACCCAGTACTTC. It specifies CASSSAPLPRGETQYF. The chain links TRBV5-4 to TRBJ2-5, with D possibly being TRBD1 (6 bases). Deletions cut 3 bases from V and 5 bases from J, with 20 bases between. CDR3 length: 16 residues. Germline V gene data show CDR1 as SGHNT and CDR2 as YYREEE (reference sequence). Full variable domain (rest looked up from reference TRBV5-4 and TRBJ2-5): ETGVTQSPTHLIKTRGQQVTLRCSSQSGHNTVSWYQQALGQGPQFIFQYYREEENGRGNFPPRFSGLQFPNYSSELNVNALELDDSALYLCASSSAPLPRGETQYFGPGTRLLVL.

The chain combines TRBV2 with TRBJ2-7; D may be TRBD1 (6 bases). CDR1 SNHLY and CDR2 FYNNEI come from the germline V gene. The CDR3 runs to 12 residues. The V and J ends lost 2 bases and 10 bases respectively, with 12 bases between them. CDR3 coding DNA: TGTGCCAGCAGTGAATTAAAACAGGGCCAGTACTTC. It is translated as CASSELKQGQYF.

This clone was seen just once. This chain's CDR3 is CASSHSTGIGELFF. The CDR3 DNA reads as TGTGCCAGCAGTCATTCGACAGGGATCGGGGAGCTGTTTTTT. The chain links TRBV2 to TRBJ2-2; TRBD1 matches 7 bases. This CDR3 spans 14 amino acids. V gave up 5 bases and J gave up 7 bases; unmatched junction bases: 7. CDR1 is SNHLY and CDR2 is FYNNEI in the germline V gene.

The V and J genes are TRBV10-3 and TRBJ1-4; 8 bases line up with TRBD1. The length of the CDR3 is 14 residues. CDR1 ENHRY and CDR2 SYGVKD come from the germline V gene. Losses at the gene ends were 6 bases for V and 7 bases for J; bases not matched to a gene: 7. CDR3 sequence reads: CAISPRGLSEKLFF. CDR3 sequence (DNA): TGTGCCATCAGCCCCAGGGGGCTTAGTGAAAAACTGTTTTTT.

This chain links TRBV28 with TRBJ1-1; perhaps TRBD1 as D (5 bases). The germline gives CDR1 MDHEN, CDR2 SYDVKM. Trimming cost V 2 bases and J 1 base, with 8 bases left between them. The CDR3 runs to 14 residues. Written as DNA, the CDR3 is TGTGCCAGCAGTTTAGGAGGGGCGAACACTGAAGCTTTCTTT. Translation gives CASSLGGANTEAFF. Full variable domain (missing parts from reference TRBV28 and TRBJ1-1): DVKVTQSSRYLVKRTGEKVFLECVQDMDHENMFWYRQDPGLGLRLIYFSYDVKMKEKGDIPEGYSVSREKKERFSLILESASTNQTSMYLCASSLGGANTEAFFGQGTRLTVV.

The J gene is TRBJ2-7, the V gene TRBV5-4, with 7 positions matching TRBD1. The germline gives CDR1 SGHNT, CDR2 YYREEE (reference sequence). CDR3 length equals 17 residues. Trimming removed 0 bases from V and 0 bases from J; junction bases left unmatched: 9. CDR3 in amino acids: CASSLARDRASSYEQYF. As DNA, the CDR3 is TGTGCCAGCAGCTTGGCGCGAGACAGGGCAAGCTCCTACGAGCAGTACTTC.

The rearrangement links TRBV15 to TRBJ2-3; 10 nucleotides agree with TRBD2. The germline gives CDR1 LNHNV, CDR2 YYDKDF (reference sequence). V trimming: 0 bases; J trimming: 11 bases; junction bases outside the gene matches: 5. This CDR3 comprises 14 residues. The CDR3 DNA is TGTGCCACCAGCAGAGACTCTAGCGGGAGTGGGCAGTATTTT. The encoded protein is CATSRDSSGSGQYF.

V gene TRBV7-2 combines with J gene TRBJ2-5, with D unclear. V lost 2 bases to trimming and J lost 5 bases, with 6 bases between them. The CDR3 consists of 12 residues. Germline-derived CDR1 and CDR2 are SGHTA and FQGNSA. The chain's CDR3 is CASSLTSETQYF. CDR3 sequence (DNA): TGTGCCAGCAGCTTAACATCTGAGACCCAGTACTTC.

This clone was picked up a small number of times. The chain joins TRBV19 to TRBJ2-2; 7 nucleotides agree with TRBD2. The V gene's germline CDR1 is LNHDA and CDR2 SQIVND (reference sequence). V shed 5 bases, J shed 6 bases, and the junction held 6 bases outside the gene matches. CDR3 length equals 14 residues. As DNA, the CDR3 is TGTGCCAGTAGTTGGTCTAGCGGTGCCGGGGAGCTGTTTTTT. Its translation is CASSWSSGAGELFF.

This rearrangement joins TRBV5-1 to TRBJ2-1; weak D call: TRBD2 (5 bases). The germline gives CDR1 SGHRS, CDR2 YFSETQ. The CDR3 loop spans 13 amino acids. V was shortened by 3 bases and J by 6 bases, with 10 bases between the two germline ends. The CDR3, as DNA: TGCGCCAGCAGCTCGGGGTTGGCCAATGAGCAGTTCTTC. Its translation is CASSSGLANEQFF.

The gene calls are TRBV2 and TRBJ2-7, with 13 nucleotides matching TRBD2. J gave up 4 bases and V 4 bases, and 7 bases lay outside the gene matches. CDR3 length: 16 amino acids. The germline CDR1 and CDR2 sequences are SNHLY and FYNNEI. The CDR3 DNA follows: TGTGCCAGCAGTGGCACTAGCGGGAGGGGAAGGTACGAGCAGTACTTC. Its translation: CASSGTSGRGRYEQYF.

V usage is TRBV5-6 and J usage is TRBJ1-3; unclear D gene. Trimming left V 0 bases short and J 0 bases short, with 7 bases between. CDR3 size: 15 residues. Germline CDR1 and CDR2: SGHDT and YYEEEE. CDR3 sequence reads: CASSLAGSSGNTIYF. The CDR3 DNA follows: TGTGCCAGCAGCTTGGCAGGTTCCTCTGGAAACACCATATATTTT.

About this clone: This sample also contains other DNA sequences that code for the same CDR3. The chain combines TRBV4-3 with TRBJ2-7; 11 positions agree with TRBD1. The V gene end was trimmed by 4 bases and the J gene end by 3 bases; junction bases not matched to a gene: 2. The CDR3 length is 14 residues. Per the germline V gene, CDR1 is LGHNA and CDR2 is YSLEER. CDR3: CASSPGTGGYEQYF. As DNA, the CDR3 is TGCGCCAGCAGCCCCGGGACAGGGGGCTACGAGCAGTACTTC.